This T cell receptor (beta chain) was captured by sequencing in a study of identical twins. In its sample, this clonotype was seen many times. The antigen is undetermined. MiXCR was run by TCRdb on the 5' RACE reads, yielding one entry per CDR3 protein. In the table there are 450,000 or so distinct CDR3 sequences, 18% of which are singletons. Whole-study results and caveats: The models systematically underestimated how much out-of-frame TCR alpha was shared in monozygotic twins. Out-of-frame alpha sequences shared between twins exhibited an excess of low generation probability.

The CDR3 length is 17 residues. CDR1 is SGHRS, CDR2 YFSETQ, per germline. V was trimmed by 3 bases and J by 6 bases, leaving 24 bases between them. The V gene is TRBV5-1, the J gene TRBJ1-2; the D gene is possibly TRBD1 (6 bases). The sequenced sample was naive T cells sorted from blood. The sequence was collected from a man aged 45-65 years in good health. The CDR3 protein is CASSSGGTSPPRHGYTF. CDR3 DNA: TGCGCCAGCAGCTCTGGGGGGACATCTCCTCCCCGGCATGGCTACACCTTC.